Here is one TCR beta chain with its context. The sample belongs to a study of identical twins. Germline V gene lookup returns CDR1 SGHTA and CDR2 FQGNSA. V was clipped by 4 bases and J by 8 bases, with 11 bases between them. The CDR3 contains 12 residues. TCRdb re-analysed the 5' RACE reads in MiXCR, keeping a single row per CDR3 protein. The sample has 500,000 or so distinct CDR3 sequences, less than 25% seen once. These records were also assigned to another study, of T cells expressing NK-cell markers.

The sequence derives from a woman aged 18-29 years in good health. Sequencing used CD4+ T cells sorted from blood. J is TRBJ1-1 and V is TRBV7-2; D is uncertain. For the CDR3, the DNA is TGTGCCAGCAGCTCGCAGACCACCGAAGCTTTCTTT. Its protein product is CASSSQTTEAFF.